This T cell receptor (beta chain) was identified in a study of blood T cells in healthy people across ages. Study-wide findings and caveats: PBMCs went unsorted, and a conclusive naive versus antigen-experienced comparison was therefore prevented. Per-million-T-cell TCR beta diversity fell roughly linearly with age.

Alongside a J-beta primer mix, a sample-barcoded 5' primer served in a second PCR lasting roughly 6 to 12 cycles. Every single cDNA molecule received a tag from a template-switch adaptor with 12 random nucleotides. Each CDR3 protein is one row after TCRdb ran MiXCR on the 5' RACE reads. Of around 790,000 distinct CDR3 sequences in the sample, about 42% are singletons; the top ten hold about a fifth. The ends were cut back, 2 bases at V and 2 bases at J, with 14 bases in the middle. This CDR3 comprises 16 residues. In germline, CDR1 is LGHDT, CDR2 YNNKEL (reference sequence). Turning to this clonotype: Its antigen is unidentified.

The material sequenced was blood. The origin of this receptor is a man aged 55 to 69 in good health. The chain employs TRBV3-1 and TRBJ2-3, with no clear D. The DNA of the CDR3 is TGTGCCAGCAGCCAATTTGTCAAGCTACCCACAGATACGCAGTATTTT. Its translation is CASSQFVKLPTDTQYF.